A selection of T cell receptor beta chains follows, all from one sample in a study of beta chain features in type 1 diabetes. Data came from immunoSEQ multiplex PCR; TCRdb stores just in-frame clones and leaves some out. The sample shows approximately 160,000 clones, 10% of them seen only once. The source material was central memory CD4+ T cells from blood. The receptors were sampled from a man in his thirties or forties with type 1 diabetes. The CDR3 runs from the conserved cysteine through the conserved F or W. The D gene is left open where the match is weak. Size is stated for part of the rows, as once, few or many counts, or as a class when the clone is expanded.

J gene: TRBJ2-1
D gene: TRBD1
clone size: few
V gene: TRBV18
CDR3 protein: CASSPAGGHEQFF
CDR3 DNA: TGTGCCAGCTCACCGGCAGGGGGCCATGAGCAGTTCTTC

J gene: TRBJ1-2
D gene: .
clone size: few
V gene: TRBV7-6
CDR3 protein: CASSPQGGGYTF
CDR3 DNA: TGTGCCAGCAGCCCCCAGGGAGGCGGCTACACCTTC

J gene: TRBJ2-5
D gene: TRBD1
clone size: .
V gene: TRBV5-1
CDR3 protein: CASSFLDRGQETQYF
CDR3 DNA: TGCGCCAGCAGCTTCCTCGACAGGGGCCAAGAGACCCAGTACTTC

J gene: TRBJ1-1
D gene: .
clone size: .
V gene: TRBV6-1
CDR3 protein: CASSLTALNTEAFF
CDR3 DNA: TGTGCCAGCAGTCTGACAGCATTGAACACTGAAGCTTTCTTT

J gene: TRBJ2-7
D gene: TRBD2
clone size: few
V gene: TRBV5-4
CDR3 protein: CASSTGGPTYEQYF
CDR3 DNA: TGTGCCAGCAGTACGGGAGGCCCGACCTACGAGCAGTACTTC

J gene: TRBJ2-1
D gene: .
clone size: .
V gene: TRBV12-5
CDR3 protein: CASKLDRSHNEQFF
CDR3 DNA: TGTGCTAGCAAGCTTGACAGGTCCCACAATGAGCAGTTCTTC

J gene: TRBJ2-7
D gene: TRBD1
clone size: few
V gene: TRBV19
CDR3 protein: CASSNAGQGTEQYF
CDR3 DNA: TGTGCCAGTAGTAACGCAGGACAGGGGACCGAGCAGTACTTC

J gene: TRBJ2-2
D gene: TRBD2
clone size: .
V gene: TRBV18
CDR3 protein: CASSPPGRGTNTGELFF
CDR3 DNA: TGTGCCAGCTCACCACCCGGGAGGGGAACTAACACCGGGGAGCTGTTTTTT

J gene: TRBJ1-4
D gene: .
clone size: .
V gene: TRBV5-6
CDR3 protein: CASSLLSATNEKLFF
CDR3 DNA: TGTGCCAGCAGCTTGCTGTCTGCAACTAATGAAAAACTGTTTTTT

J gene: TRBJ2-3
D gene: TRBD1
clone size: .
V gene: TRBV28
CDR3 protein: CASRAGQGVSDTQYF
CDR3 DNA: TGTGCCAGCAGGGCGGGACAGGGGGTCTCAGATACGCAGTATTTT

J gene: TRBJ1-5
D gene: TRBD1
clone size: few
V gene: TRBV19
CDR3 protein: CASSEGTGHSNQPQHF
CDR3 DNA: TGTGCCAGTAGCGAAGGGACAGGACATAGCAATCAGCCCCAGCATTTT

J gene: TRBJ2-1
D gene: TRBD2
clone size: .
V gene: TRBV5-1
CDR3 protein: CASSWGLAADEQFF
CDR3 DNA: TGCGCCAGCAGCTGGGGACTAGCAGCGGATGAGCAGTTCTTC

J gene: TRBJ1-1
D gene: .
clone size: few
V gene: TRBV5-4
CDR3 protein: CASSAGGSMNTEAFF
CDR3 DNA: TGTGCCAGCAGCGCGGGAGGTTCCATGAACACTGAAGCTTTCTTT

J gene: TRBJ1-1
D gene: .
clone size: .
V gene: TRBV7-2
CDR3 protein: CASSLYGQNTEAFF
CDR3 DNA: TGTGCCAGCAGCCTCTACGGACAGAACACTGAAGCTTTCTTT

J gene: TRBJ2-7
D gene: .
clone size: few
V gene: TRBV28
CDR3 protein: CASSLGSLEQYF
CDR3 DNA: TGTGCCAGCAGCCTAGGTTCTCTCGAGCAGTACTTC

J gene: TRBJ2-6
D gene: .
clone size: .
V gene: TRBV6-6
CDR3 protein: CATQSGYSGANVLTF
CDR3 DNA: TGTGCCACCCAGTCGGGGTATTCTGGGGCCAACGTCCTGACTTTC

J gene: TRBJ2-1
D gene: .
clone size: .
V gene: TRBV5-1
CDR3 protein: CASSLETRAYNEQFF
CDR3 DNA: TGCGCCAGCAGCTTGGAGACTAGAGCCTACAATGAGCAGTTCTTC

J gene: TRBJ2-7
D gene: .
clone size: few
V gene: TRBV7-2
CDR3 protein: CASSLLGAAEQYF
CDR3 DNA: TGTGCCAGCAGCCTACTGGGGGCTGCCGAGCAGTACTTC

J gene: TRBJ1-4
D gene: TRBD1
clone size: .
V gene: TRBV14
CDR3 protein: CASSTGALNEKLFF
CDR3 DNA: TGTGCCAGCAGCACAGGGGCCCTCAATGAAAAACTGTTTTTT

J gene: TRBJ1-2
D gene: .
clone size: few
V gene: TRBV30
CDR3 protein: CAWSVQVNYGYTF
CDR3 DNA: TGTGCCTGGAGTGTACAAGTAAACTATGGCTACACCTTC

J gene: TRBJ2-6
D gene: .
clone size: few
V gene: TRBV2
CDR3 protein: CASTASRVAGANVLTF
CDR3 DNA: TGTGCCAGCACCGCGAGCCGAGTGGCTGGGGCCAACGTCCTGACTTTC

J gene: TRBJ1-4
D gene: .
clone size: few
V gene: TRBV28
CDR3 protein: CASSLLLEKLFF
CDR3 DNA: TGTGCCAGCAGTCTCCTCCTTGAAAAACTGTTTTTT

J gene: TRBJ2-2
D gene: .
clone size: few
V gene: TRBV14
CDR3 protein: CASSQFLSNTGELFF
CDR3 DNA: TGTGCCAGCAGCCAATTCCTGTCGAACACCGGGGAGCTGTTTTTT

J gene: TRBJ2-1
D gene: TRBD2
clone size: few
V gene: TRBV9
CDR3 protein: CASSVGTSGRDEQFF
CDR3 DNA: TGTGCCAGCAGCGTAGGGACTAGCGGGAGGGATGAGCAGTTCTTC

J gene: TRBJ2-3
D gene: TRBD1
clone size: .
V gene: TRBV6-1
CDR3 protein: CASSWGQGADTQYF
CDR3 DNA: TGTGCCAGCAGTTGGGGACAGGGGGCAGATACGCAGTATTTT

J gene: TRBJ2-7
D gene: .
clone size: .
V gene: TRBV13
CDR3 protein: CASSLRYEQYF
CDR3 DNA: TGTGCCAGCAGCTTACGTTACGAGCAGTACTTC

J gene: TRBJ2-1
D gene: TRBD2
clone size: .
V gene: TRBV5-4
CDR3 protein: CASSSVAGEQFF
CDR3 DNA: TGTGCCAGCAGCTCCGTAGCGGGTGAGCAGTTCTTC

J gene: TRBJ2-1
D gene: .
clone size: .
V gene: TRBV5-4
CDR3 protein: CASTGSATDNYNEQFF
CDR3 DNA: TGTGCCAGCACCGGTTCGGCGACCGACAACTACAATGAGCAGTTCTTC

J gene: TRBJ2-1
D gene: TRBD2
clone size: .
V gene: TRBV5-4
CDR3 protein: CASGNNRETGREFF
CDR3 DNA: TGTGCCAGCGGCAACAACCGGGAGACGGGGAGGGAGTTCTTC

J gene: TRBJ1-1
D gene: .
clone size: few
V gene: TRBV5-6
CDR3 protein: CASSFNRVAEAFF
CDR3 DNA: TGTGCCAGCAGCTTCAACAGGGTGGCTGAAGCTTTCTTT

J gene: TRBJ1-1
D gene: TRBD1
clone size: .
V gene: TRBV9
CDR3 protein: CASSAQGATEAFF
CDR3 DNA: TGTGCCAGCAGCGCACAGGGGGCCACTGAAGCTTTCTTT

J gene: TRBJ2-1
D gene: .
clone size: few
V gene: TRBV27
CDR3 protein: CASSPWTGMGGGEQFF
CDR3 DNA: TGTGCCAGCAGTCCGTGGACAGGGATGGGAGGGGGTGAGCAGTTCTTC

J gene: TRBJ2-7
D gene: TRBD1
clone size: .
V gene: TRBV29-1
CDR3 protein: CSAKGQSLYEQYF
CDR3 DNA: TGCAGCGCCAAGGGACAGTCCCTCTACGAGCAGTACTTC

J gene: TRBJ1-5
D gene: .
clone size: few
V gene: TRBV5-6
CDR3 protein: CASSLGRFDNQPQHF
CDR3 DNA: TGTGCCAGCAGCTTGGGCAGGTTTGACAATCAGCCCCAGCATTTT

J gene: TRBJ2-7
D gene: .
clone size: few
V gene: TRBV7-3
CDR3 protein: CASSFPTPWGAEQYF
CDR3 DNA: TGTGCCAGCAGCTTCCCGACACCTTGGGGAGCCGAGCAGTACTTC